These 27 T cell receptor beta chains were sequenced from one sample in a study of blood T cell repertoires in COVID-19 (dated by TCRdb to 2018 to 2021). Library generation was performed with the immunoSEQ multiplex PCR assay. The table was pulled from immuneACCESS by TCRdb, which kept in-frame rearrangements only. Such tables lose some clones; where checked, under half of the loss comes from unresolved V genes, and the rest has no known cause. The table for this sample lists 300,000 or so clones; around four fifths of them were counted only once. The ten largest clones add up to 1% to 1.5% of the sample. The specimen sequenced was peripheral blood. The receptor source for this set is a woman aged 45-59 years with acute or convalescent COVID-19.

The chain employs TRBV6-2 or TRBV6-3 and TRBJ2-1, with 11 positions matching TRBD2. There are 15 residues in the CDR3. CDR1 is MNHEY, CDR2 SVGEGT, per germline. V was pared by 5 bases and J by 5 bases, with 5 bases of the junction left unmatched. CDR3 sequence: CASSHQGLADNEQFF. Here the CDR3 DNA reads TGTGCCAGCAGTCACCAGGGACTAGCGGACAATGAGCAGTTCTTC.

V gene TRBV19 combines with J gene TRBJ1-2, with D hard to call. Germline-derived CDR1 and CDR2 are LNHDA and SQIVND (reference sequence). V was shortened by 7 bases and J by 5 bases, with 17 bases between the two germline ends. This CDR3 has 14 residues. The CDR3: CASTSPWQEYGYTF. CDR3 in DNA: TGTGCCAGTACCTCTCCGTGGCAGGAATATGGCTACACCTTC.

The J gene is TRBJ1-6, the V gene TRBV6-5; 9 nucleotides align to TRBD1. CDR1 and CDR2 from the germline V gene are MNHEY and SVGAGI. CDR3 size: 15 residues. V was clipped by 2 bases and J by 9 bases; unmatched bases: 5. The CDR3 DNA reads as TGTGCCAGCAGTTACGAAGGGACAGGGACTTCACCCCTCCACTTT. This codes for CASSYEGTGTSPLHF.

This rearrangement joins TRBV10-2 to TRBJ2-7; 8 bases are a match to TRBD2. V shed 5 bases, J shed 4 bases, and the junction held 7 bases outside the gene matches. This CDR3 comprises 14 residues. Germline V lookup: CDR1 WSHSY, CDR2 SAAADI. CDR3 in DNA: TGCGCCAGCAGTTCGAGTAGCGGGGTATACGAGCAGTACGTC. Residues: CASSSSSGVYEQYV.

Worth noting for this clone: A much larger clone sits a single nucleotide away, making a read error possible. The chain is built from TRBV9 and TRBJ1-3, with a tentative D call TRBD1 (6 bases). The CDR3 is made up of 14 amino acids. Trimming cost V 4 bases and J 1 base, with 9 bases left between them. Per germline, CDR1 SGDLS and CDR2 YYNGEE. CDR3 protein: CASSSRGSGNTIYF. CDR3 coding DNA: TGTGCCAGCAGCTCCAGGGGTTCTGGAAACACCATATATTTT. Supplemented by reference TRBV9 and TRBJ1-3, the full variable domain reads DSGVTQTPKHLITATGQRVTLRCSPRSGDLSVYWYQQSLDQGLQFLIQYYNGEERAKGNILERFSAQQFPDLHSELNLSSLELGDSALYFCASSSRGSGNTIYFGEGSWLTVV.

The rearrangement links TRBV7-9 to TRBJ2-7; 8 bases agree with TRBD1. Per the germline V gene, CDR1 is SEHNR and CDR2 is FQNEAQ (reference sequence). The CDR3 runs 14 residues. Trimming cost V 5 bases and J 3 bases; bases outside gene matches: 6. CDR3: CASSPRQGFYEQYF. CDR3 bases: TGTGCCAGCAGCCCGAGACAGGGGTTCTACGAGCAGTACTTC.

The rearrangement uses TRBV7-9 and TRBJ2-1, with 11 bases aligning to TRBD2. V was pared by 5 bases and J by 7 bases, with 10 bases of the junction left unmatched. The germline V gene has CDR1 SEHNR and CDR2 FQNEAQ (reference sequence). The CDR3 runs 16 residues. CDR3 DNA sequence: TGTGCCAGCAGCCTTAGCGGGAGGGCCCCATCAAATGAGCAGTTCTTC. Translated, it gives CASSLSGRAPSNEQFF.

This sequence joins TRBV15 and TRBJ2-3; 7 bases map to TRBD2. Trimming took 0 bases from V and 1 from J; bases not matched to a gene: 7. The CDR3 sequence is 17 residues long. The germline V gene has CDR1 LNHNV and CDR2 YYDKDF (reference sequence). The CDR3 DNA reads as TGTGCCACCAGCAGAGATAAAATAGGGAGGGGCACAGATACGCAGTATTTT. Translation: CATSRDKIGRGTDTQYF.

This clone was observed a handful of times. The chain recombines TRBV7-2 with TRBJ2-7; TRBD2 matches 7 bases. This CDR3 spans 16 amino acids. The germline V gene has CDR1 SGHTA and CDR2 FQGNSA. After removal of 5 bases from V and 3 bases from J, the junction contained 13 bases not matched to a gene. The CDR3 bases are TGTGCCAGCAGCCCACTTGGGGAGGGCCTCGGCTACGAGCAGTACTTC. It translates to CASSPLGEGLGYEQYF.

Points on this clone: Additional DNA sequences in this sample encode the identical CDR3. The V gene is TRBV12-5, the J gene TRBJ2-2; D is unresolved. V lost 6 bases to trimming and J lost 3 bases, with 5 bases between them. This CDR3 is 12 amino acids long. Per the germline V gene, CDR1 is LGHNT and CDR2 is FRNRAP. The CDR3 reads CASGRDTGELFF. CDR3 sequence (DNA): TGTGCTAGTGGACGGGACACCGGGGAGCTGTTTTTT.

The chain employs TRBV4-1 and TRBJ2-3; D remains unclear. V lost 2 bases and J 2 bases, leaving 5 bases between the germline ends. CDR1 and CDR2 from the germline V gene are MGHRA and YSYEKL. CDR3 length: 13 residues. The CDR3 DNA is TGCGCCAGCAGCCAACGGTCCACAGATACGCAGTATTTT. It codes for CASSQRSTDTQYF.

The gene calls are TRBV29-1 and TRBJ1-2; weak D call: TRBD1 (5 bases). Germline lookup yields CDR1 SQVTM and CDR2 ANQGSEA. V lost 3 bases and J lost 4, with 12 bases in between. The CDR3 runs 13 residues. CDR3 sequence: CSVEGQAFYGYTF. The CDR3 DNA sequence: TGCAGCGTTGAGGGGCAGGCTTTCTATGGCTACACCTTC.

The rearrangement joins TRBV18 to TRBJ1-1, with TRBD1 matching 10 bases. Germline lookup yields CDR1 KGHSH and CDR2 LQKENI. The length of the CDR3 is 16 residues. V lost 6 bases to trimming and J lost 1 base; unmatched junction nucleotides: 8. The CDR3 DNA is TGTGCCAGCTCCCGCGGACAGGGGGGATCGAACACTGAAGCTTTCTTT. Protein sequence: CASSRGQGGSNTEAFF.

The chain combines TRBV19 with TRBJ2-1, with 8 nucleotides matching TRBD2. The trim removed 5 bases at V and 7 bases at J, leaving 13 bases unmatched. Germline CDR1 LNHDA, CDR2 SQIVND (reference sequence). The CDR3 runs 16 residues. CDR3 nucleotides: TGTGCCAGTAGTCCCTTCGGGGGGGCACCATTGAATGAGCAGTTCTTC. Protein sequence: CASSPFGGAPLNEQFF.

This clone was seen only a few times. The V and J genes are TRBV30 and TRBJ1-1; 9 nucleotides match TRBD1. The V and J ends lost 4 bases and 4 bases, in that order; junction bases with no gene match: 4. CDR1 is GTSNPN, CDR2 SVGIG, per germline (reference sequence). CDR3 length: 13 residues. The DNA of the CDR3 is TGTGCCTGGATCGGGACAGGGATCACTGAAGCTTTCTTT. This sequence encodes CAWIGTGITEAFF.

For the CDR3, the DNA is TGTGCCAGCAGCCCCCCCGGGGGAGGAGAGACCCAGTACTTC. Protein product: CASSPPGGGETQYF. The chain recombines TRBV7-2 with TRBJ2-5; D perhaps matches TRBD2 (6 bases). This CDR3 comprises 14 residues. Germline CDR1 SGHTA, CDR2 FQGNSA. V was shortened by 5 bases and J by 4 bases, with 14 bases between the two germline ends.

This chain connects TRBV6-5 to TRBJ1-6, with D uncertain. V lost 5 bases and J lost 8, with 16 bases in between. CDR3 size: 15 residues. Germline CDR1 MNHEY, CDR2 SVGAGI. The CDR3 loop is CASSPYGGLDSPLHF. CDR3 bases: TGTGCCAGCAGTCCCTATGGAGGGCTGGATTCACCCCTCCACTTT.

CDR3 DNA sequence: TGTGCCAGCAGAAGACAGGAAGAGACCCAGTACTTC. Translated, it gives CASRRQEETQYF. The chain recombines TRBV27 with TRBJ2-5; D perhaps matches TRBD1 (6 bases). The V gene's germline CDR1 is MNHEY and CDR2 SMNVEV (reference sequence). Trimming left V 6 bases short and J 3 bases short, with 8 bases between. The CDR3 has 12 amino acids.

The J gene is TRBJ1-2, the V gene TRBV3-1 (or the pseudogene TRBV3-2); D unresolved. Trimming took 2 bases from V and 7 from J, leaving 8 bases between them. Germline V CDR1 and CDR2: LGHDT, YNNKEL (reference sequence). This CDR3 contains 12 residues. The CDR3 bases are TGTGCCAGCAGCCAAAGAGGGTTTGGCTACACCTTC. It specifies CASSQRGFGYTF.

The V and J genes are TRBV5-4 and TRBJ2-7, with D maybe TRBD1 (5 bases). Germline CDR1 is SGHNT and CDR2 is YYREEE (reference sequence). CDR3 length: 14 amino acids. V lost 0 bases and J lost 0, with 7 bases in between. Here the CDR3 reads CASSLDRYSYEQYF. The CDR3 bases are TGTGCCAGCAGCTTGGACAGGTACTCCTACGAGCAGTACTTC.

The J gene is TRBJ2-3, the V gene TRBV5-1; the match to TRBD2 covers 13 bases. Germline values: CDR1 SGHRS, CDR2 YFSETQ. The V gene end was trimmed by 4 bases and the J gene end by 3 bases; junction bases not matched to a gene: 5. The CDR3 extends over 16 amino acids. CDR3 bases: TGCGCCAGCAGCCCTGGGACTAGCGGGATGACAGATACGCAGTATTTT. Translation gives CASSPGTSGMTDTQYF.

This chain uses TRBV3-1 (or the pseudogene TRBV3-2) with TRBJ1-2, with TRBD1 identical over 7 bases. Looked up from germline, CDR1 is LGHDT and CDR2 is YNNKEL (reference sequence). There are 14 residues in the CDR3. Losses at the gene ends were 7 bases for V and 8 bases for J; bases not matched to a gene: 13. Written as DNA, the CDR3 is TGTGCCAGCACCCCAAATCGACAGGGAGGCGGCTACACCTTC. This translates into CASTPNRQGGGYTF.

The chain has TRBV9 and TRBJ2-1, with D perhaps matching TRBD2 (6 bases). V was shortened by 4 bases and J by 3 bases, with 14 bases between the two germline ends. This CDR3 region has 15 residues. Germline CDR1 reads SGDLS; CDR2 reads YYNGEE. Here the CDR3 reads CASSPTGDRYNEQFF. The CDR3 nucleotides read TGTGCCAGCAGCCCTACGGGAGATCGCTACAATGAGCAGTTCTTC. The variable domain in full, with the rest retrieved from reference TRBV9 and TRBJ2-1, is DSGVTQTPKHLITATGQRVTLRCSPRSGDLSVYWYQQSLDQGLQFLIQYYNGEERAKGNILERFSAQQFPDLHSELNLSSLELGDSALYFCASSPTGDRYNEQFFGPGTRLTVL.

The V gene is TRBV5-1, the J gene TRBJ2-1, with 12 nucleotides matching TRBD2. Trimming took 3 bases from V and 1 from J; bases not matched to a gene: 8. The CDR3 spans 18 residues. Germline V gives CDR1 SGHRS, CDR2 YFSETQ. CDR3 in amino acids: CASSSSRTSGISYNEQFF. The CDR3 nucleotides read TGCGCCAGCAGCTCCTCCCGGACTAGCGGGATATCCTACAATGAGCAGTTCTTC.

The CDR3 sequence is CASSVGGGGNQPQHF. The CDR3 coding sequence is TGTGCCAGCAGCGTAGGAGGGGGTGGCAATCAGCCCCAGCATTTT. This chain joins TRBV9 and TRBJ1-5; tentative D call: TRBD1 (6 bases). CDR1 and CDR2 (germline): SGDLS, YYNGEE. This CDR3 contains 15 residues. The germline V and J ends were trimmed by 0 bases and 2 bases, with 9 bases remaining between them. Supplemented by reference TRBV9 and TRBJ1-5, the full variable domain reads DSGVTQTPKHLITATGQRVTLRCSPRSGDLSVYWYQQSLDQGLQFLIQYYNGEERAKGNILERFSAQQFPDLHSELNLSSLELGDSALYFCASSVGGGGNQPQHFGDGTRLSIL.

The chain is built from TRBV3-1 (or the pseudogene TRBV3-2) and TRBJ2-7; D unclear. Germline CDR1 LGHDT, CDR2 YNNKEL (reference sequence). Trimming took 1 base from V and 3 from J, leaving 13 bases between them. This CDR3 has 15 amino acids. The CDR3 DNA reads TGTGCCAGCAGCCAAGGGAGTCAGACCCTCTACGAGCAGTACGTC. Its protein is CASSQGSQTLYEQYV.

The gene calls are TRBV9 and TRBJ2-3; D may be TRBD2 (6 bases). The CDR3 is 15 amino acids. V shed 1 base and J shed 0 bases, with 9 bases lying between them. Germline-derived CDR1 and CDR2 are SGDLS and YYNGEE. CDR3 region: CASSVNGRSTDTQYF. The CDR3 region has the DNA TGTGCCAGCAGCGTAAACGGGAGAAGCACAGATACGCAGTATTTT.